This TCR beta chain was identified during a study of Graves' ophthalmopathy and Graves' hyperthyroidism. Study-wide context: Stable hyperthyroidism was defined by absence of ophthalmopathy within 18 months of follow-up.

RNA transcripts yielded amplified TCR beta CDR3 regions. Scientists carried out first-round RT-PCR using HTBI primers and then a second-round multiplex PCR. In TCRdb, the multiplex PCR reads were re-called with MiXCR into one record per CDR3 protein. The repertoire holds around 1.1 million distinct CDR3 sequences, with about two fifths as singletons. Newly diagnosed, the hyperthyroidism patients had under 2 months' duration and were aged 18 to 65. Many counts were recorded for this clonotype. This CDR3 is 13 amino acids long. Germline V lookup: CDR1 MNHEY, CDR2 SVGAGI. V was cut by 0 bases and J by 4 bases, with 4 bases left in between.

Sequencing was done on a sample of peripheral blood or thyroid tissue (not recorded which). The source of this sequence is an adult man with Graves' hyperthyroidism. V usage is TRBV6-5 and J usage is TRBJ1-5; D is uncertain. Written as DNA, the CDR3 is TGTGCCAGCAGTTACTCAGCAAATCAGCCCCAGCATTTT. Translated, it gives CASSYSANQPQHF.